This T cell receptor beta chain was recovered during a study of T cell responses to AZD1222 COVID-19 vaccine (dated by TCRdb to the early 2020s). Background for the entire study: AZD1222 recipients whose second dose came at about 4 weeks and those whose second dose came at about 12 weeks were combined into one group, since spike-specific TCR depth and breadth did not differ between the two schedules. A total of just over 230 trial participants underwent TCR sequencing, of whom roughly 210 had received two doses of AZD1222 and 26 had received two doses of the MenACWY control vaccine. Trial participants were enrolled by age into 18-55, 56-69 and 70-plus year subgroups, with around 150, 28 and 57 TCR-sequenced participants respectively. Overall results and qualifications from the work: Epitopes outside the regions mutated in the B.1.351 and B.1.1.7 variants were reportedly recognized by nearly half of the unique spike-specific TCRs. The whole spike protein was spanned by vaccine-associated CD4 TCRs, and dominant responses were seen in regions 160-218 and 743-854. No day 14 peak-response samples were available, so repertoires were characterized only after the peak T cell response. A significant rise in spike-specific TCR breadth and depth was observed after two AZD1222 doses relative to day 0 and relative to MenACWY recipients. Conclusions about previously exposed vaccinees are limited, since just a handful of AZD1222 recipients were seropositive for SARS-CoV-2 at baseline. Most participants were white British and females outnumbered males, and the authors suggested that clonal diversity may have been underestimated. The 56-69-year group was small, and its depth increase did not reach significance, likely because of low power.

Relative to germline, V is 2 bases shorter and J is 0 bases shorter, with 6 bases between their ends. For CDR1 and CDR2, the germline V gene lists KGHDR and SFDVKD. The CDR3 contains 14 residues, cysteine and phenylalanine counted. Here the CDR3 DNA is all that survives: 42 bases in frame from base 1. In regard to this clone: It lacks a known antigen. Per-base qualities were not stored, and no clone one base away is much larger.

Sample time point, as interpreted from the label and publication: baseline before first vaccination. The vaccinee samples were drawn from two UK trials, COV001 and COV002, one of which was a single-blind randomized controlled phase 2/3 trial testing AZD1222 (ChAdOx1 nCoV-19) in healthy adults. For TCRbeta chain sequencing, PBMC samples were collected from trial participants at day 0 and at day 28 after the second dose. The CDR3 regions of human TCRbeta chains were subjected to immunosequencing. The source study handled its data this way. TCRs in the repertoires were matched against a reference library of SARS-CoV-2-specific TCRs that had been generated with the MIRA antigen-specificity platform. Breadth meant the fraction of unique TCRs that were SARS-CoV-2-associated, whereas depth meant the fraction of total T cells that were SARS-CoV-2-associated. Using the MIRA data, each spike-specific TCR was assigned both to the spike region to which the TCR was reactive and to a CD4 or CD8 class. Log10-transformed breadth and depth values were compared by one-way ANOVA with Sidak's multiple comparisons tests. Imported from immuneACCESS, the table was reduced by TCRdb to in-frame sequences with V and J called. These copies leave out some clones; in studies compared against another copy, an unresolved V gene accounts for under half, and the cause of the remainder is not known. For V, J and clone size, that table is used; D and trimming come from the DNA. This sample lists some 150,000 clones; about 87% were detected once. Less than 15% of the sample lies in the top ten.

The sample here was peripheral blood, taken on day 0 of AZD1222 vaccination. The source of this sequence is an adult in good health. Rearrangement joined TRBV24-1 to TRBJ1-2, with the D segment identity uncertain. CDR3 region: CATSDYSTNYGYTF. The DNA sequence is TGTGCCACCAGTGATTACAGTACTAACTATGGCTACACCTTC.